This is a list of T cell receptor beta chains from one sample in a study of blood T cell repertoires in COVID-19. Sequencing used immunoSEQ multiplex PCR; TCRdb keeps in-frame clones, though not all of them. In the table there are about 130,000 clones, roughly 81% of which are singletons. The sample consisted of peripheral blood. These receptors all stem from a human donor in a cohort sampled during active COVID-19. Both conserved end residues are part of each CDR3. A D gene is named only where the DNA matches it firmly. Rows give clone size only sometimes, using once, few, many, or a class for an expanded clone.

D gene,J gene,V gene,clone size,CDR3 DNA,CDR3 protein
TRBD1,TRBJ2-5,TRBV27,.,TGTGCCAGCCGCAGGGGGCAAAACCAAGAGACCCAGTACTTC,CASRRGQNQETQYF
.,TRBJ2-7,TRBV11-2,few,TGTGCCAGCAGCTTAGAGGGAGGTTACGAGCAGTACTTC,CASSLEGGYEQYF
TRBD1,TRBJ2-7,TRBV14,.,TGTGCCAGCAGCCAAGGAAACAGGGGGCTCTACGAGCAGTACTTC,CASSQGNRGLYEQYF
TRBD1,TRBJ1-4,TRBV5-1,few,TGCGCCAGCAGCCAGGGACAGCTTAATGAAAAACTGTTTTTT,CASSQGQLNEKLFF
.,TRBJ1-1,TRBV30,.,TGTGCCTGCAGTTCGGGGGGTCGCACTGAAGCTTTCTTT,CACSSGGRTEAFF
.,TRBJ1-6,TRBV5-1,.,TGCGCCAGCAGCAGCGAGGGTTTCTATAATTCACCCCTCCACTTT,CASSSEGFYNSPLHF
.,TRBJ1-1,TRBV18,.,TGTGCCAGCTCATCCACCAATACGGGTTTGAACACTGAAGCTTTCTTT,CASSSTNTGLNTEAFF
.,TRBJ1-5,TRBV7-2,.,TGTGCCAGCAGCTTAGCCCAGCGGCCGACACATACAGGGAACAATCAGCCCCAGCATTTT,CASSLAQRPTHTGNNQPQHF
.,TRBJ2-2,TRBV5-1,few,TGCGCCAGCAGCAGGGACTTTAACACCGGGGAGCTGTTTTTT,CASSRDFNTGELFF
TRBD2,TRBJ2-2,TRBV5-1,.,TGCGCCAGCAGCTTGGCCCCTTTGAATAGCGGGGGGGCCTCAGGCGGGGAGCTGTTTTTT,CASSLAPLNSGGASGGELFF
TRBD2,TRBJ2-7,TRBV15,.,TGTGCCACCAGCATTGGGTCGGGGGGGTCCTACGAGCAGTACTTC,CATSIGSGGSYEQYF
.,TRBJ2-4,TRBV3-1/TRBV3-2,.,TGTGCCTCCTCAGGTCAGGGCGCGAGAAACATTCAGTACTTC,CASSGQGARNIQYF
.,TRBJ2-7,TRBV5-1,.,TGCGCCAGCAGCCCCGGGACTCCGGGTCCCCTCGAGCAGTACTTC,CASSPGTPGPLEQYF
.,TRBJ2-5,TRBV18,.,TGTGCCAGCTCACCGATTCGGCGGGACCAAGAGACCCAGTACTTC,CASSPIRRDQETQYF
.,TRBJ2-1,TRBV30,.,TGTGCCAGACAAACCGGACTCGCCCGAGGTGAGCAGTTCTTC,CARQTGLARGEQFF
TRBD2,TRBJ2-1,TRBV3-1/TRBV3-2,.,TGTGCCAGCAGCCAACGCCGAGGGGGGACTAGCGGTTACAATGAGCAGTTCTTC,CASSQRRGGTSGYNEQFF
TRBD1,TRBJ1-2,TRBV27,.,TGTGCCAGCAGTTCAAGGACAGGGTGGGGCTATGGCTACACCTTC,CASSSRTGWGYGYTF
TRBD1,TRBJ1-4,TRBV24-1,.,TGTGCCACCATTTTCGGGGGCAGGGGGCTTACAACTAATGAAAAACTGTTTTTT,CATIFGGRGLTTNEKLFF
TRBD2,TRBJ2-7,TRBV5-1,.,TGCGCCAGCAGCCCCGACCCAGCGGGGACCTCCTACGAGCAGTACTTC,CASSPDPAGTSYEQYF
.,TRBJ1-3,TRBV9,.,TGTGCCAGCAGCGTAGCAGGGGTTGGCACCATATATTTT,CASSVAGVGTIYF
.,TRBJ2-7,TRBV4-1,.,TGCGCCAGCAGCCCCAACGAGGACTACGAGCAGTACTTC,CASSPNEDYEQYF
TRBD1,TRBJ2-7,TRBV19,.,TGTGCCAGTAGCATGACAGGGACCCACGAGCAGTACTTC,CASSMTGTHEQYF
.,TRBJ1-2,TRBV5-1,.,TGCGCCAGCAGCTTAGGCTCAGGGGTTTACGGCTACACCTTC,CASSLGSGVYGYTF
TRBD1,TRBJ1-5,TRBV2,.,TGTGCCAGCAGGGACAGGGCCCGCAATCAGCCCCAGCATTTT,CASRDRARNQPQHF
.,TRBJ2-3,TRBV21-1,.,TGTGCCAGCAGCGAGATGGGAGCTCGAGGAAGGCTATCTAGCACAGATACGCAGTATTTT,CASSEMGARGRLSSTDTQYF
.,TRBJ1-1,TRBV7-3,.,TGTGCCAGCAGCTTAACGAGCGGGGGCTTCACTGAAGCTTTCTTT,CASSLTSGGFTEAFF
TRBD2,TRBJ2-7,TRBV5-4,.,TGTGCCAGCAGCGCCGGGACTAGCGGGGGGTACGAGCAGTACTTC,CASSAGTSGGYEQYF
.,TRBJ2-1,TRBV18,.,TGTGCCAGCTCACCACCGTCTGTTATTGAGCAGTTCTTC,CASSPPSVIEQFF
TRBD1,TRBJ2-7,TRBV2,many,TGTGCCAGCCCCCCCGGGACAGACCCCTCTCTAGGGCAGTACTTC,CASPPGTDPSLGQYF
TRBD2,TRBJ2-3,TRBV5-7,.,TGTGCCAGCAGCTCTCCGGGGCTAGCGGAGGACACAGATACGCAGTATTTT,CASSSPGLAEDTDTQYF
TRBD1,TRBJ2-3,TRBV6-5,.,TGTGCCAGCAGGCGGGACAGGGGTAAGACAGATACGCAGTATTTT,CASRRDRGKTDTQYF
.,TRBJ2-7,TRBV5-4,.,TGTGCCAGCAGCTTGGACAACTCCTACGAGCAGTACTTC,CASSLDNSYEQYF
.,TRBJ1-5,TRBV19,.,TGTGCCAGTAGTATTCGTAGTCGGCCCCAGCATTTT,CASSIRSRPQHF
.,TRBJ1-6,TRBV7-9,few,TGTGCCAGCAGCCCCCGGGACTCGCCCGAAGCACCCCTCCACTTT,CASSPRDSPEAPLHF
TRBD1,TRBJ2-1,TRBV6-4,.,TGTGCCAGCAGTGGACAGGGGAGCAATGAGCAGTTCTTC,CASSGQGSNEQFF
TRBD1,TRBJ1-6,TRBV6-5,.,TGTGCCAGCAGGGGACAGGGGGCTTCTAATTCACCCCTCCACTTT,CASRGQGASNSPLHF
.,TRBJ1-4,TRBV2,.,TGTGCCAGCAGTGTGACGGGAGTGAGTGAAAAACTGTTTTTT,CASSVTGVSEKLFF
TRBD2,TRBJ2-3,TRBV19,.,TGTGCCAGTAGAGGACTAGCGGGGGGGACAGATACGCAGTATTTT,CASRGLAGGTDTQYF
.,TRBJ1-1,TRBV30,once,TGTGCCTGGGGGGGACTCTTGAACACTGAAGCTTTCTTT,CAWGGLLNTEAFF
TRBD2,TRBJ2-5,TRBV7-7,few,TGTGCCAGCAGCTTAGGATTGGGGGGGGAGGCGGAGACCCAGTACTTC,CASSLGLGGEAETQYF
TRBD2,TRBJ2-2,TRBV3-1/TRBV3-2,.,TGTGCCAGCAGCCAAAATTTATGGGAGGGCGGGGAGCTGTTTTTT,CASSQNLWEGGELFF
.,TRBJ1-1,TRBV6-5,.,TGTGCCAGCAGTTCTATCAGCGTCCCCCTGAACACTGAAGCTTTCTTT,CASSSISVPLNTEAFF
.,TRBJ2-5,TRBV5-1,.,TGCGCCAGCAGCTTGGACCGGGACACCCAAGAGACCCAGTACTTC,CASSLDRDTQETQYF
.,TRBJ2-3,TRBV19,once,TGTGCCAGTAGGGCTCAAGGGGGGGGCCGGGCAGATACGCAGTATTTT,CASRAQGGGRADTQYF
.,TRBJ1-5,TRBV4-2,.,TGTGCCAGCAGCCAAGGGCTCAATCAGCCCCAGCATTTT,CASSQGLNQPQHF
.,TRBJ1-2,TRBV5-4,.,TGTGCCTCCAGTGGGGAGGGCTATGGCTACACCTTC,CASSGEGYGYTF
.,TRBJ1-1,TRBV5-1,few,TGCGCCAGCAGCAAAGGGGGGGCCACTGAAGCTTTCTTT,CASSKGGATEAFF
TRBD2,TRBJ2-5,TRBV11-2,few,TGTGCCAGCAGCCTAGGAGCGGGGGGGTCACAAGAGACCCAGTACTTC,CASSLGAGGSQETQYF
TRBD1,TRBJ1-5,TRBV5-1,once,TGCGCCAGCAGCCAGACAGGGGGGAATCAGCCCCAGCATTTT,CASSQTGGNQPQHF